This is a list of T cell receptor beta chains from one sample in a study of blood T cell repertoires in COVID-19. TCRdb's copy holds only in-frame clones and misses some; the assay was immunoSEQ multiplex PCR. The repertoire consists of roughly 230,000 clones, with about 82% occurring once and the leading ten covering 4.5% to 6%. Sequenced sample: peripheral blood. These receptors were obtained from a man aged 50-59 years with COVID-19, enrolled during active disease. Both conserved end residues are part of each CDR3. Each record gives: D gene, V gene, CDR3 protein. D genes are given only for firm matches.

TRBD2	TRBV6-5	CASSYRTSGAAGEQFF
TRBD1	TRBV18	CASSPGQGNNEKLFF
TRBD1	TRBV7-3	CASSLMGQGPYEQYF
.	TRBV6-2/TRBV6-3	CASSYLSSYNEQFF
.	TRBV7-2	CASSFYNQPQHF
.	TRBV27	CASSLQANTEAFF
.	TRBV27	CASSFRSAYNEQFF
TRBD1	TRBV5-1	CASSLVTGSGQETQYF
TRBD1	TRBV10-3	CAISESVGQGAGEQYF
.	TRBV19	CASSRTQGISRPQHF
TRBD1	TRBV28	CASTRTQGAAEAFF
.	TRBV5-1	CASSLGVTNEKLFF
.	TRBV3-1/TRBV3-2	CASSQGGETQYF
.	TRBV29-1	CSVEMVREFGYTF
.	TRBV3-1/TRBV3-2	CASSQGGQNYGYTF
.	TRBV19	CASGLTTTGELFF
TRBD2	TRBV9	CASSVVAGGHNEQFF
.	TRBV4-1	CASSQVVYAIPQYF
.	TRBV5-4	CASSRGMSGLNTGELFF
.	TRBV4-2	CASSPGLARGTDTQYF
.	TRBV4-1	CASSHFLSGWAAGANVLTF
TRBD1	TRBV5-1	CASSLAGDRSQPQHF
.	TRBV6-5	CASSYFGTGTEAFF
TRBD1	TRBV6-5	CASRRGTGGYEQYF
TRBD1	TRBV2	CASSGDRVSEGYTF
TRBD2	TRBV30	CAWVSTSGFNEQFF
TRBD1	TRBV7-6	CASSEQGFGTDTQYF
.	TRBV5-4	CASSFMGELFF